The 19 T cell receptor beta chains listed next were all sequenced from one sample in a study of T-cell memory formation after mild COVID-19. TCRdb re-derived calls from the 5' RACE reads in MiXCR, one entry per CDR3 protein. The data show about 350,000 distinct CDR3 sequences, with roughly 13% seen just once and roughly 20% held by the top ten. Sequenced: PBMCs or a T cell subset sorted from them (not recorded which). The source is a young man who had mild COVID-19 (a few samples of this study predate the infection). Cell type and time point are not known.

This clonotype turned up a few times. J is TRBJ2-5 and V is TRBV5-1; 11 bases match TRBD1. The CDR3 contains 14 residues. The germline gives CDR1 SGHRS, CDR2 YFSETQ. V lost 4 bases and J lost 5; bases outside the gene matches: 4. The CDR3 DNA follows: TGCGCCAGCAGCCAAGGACAGGGGGCCGAGACCCAGTACTTC. Its protein is CASSQGQGAETQYF.

A few counts support this clonotype. The V and J genes are TRBV27 and TRBJ1-1, with D perhaps TRBD1 (6 bases). CDR1 and CDR2 (germline): MNHEY, SMNVEV (reference sequence). Trimming removed 8 bases from V and 0 bases from J, with 13 bases in between. The CDR3 is made up of 14 amino acids. The CDR3 bases are TGTGCCAGCGCCCACAGGACAGTGAACACTGAAGCTTTCTTT. Amino acid sequence: CASAHRTVNTEAFF.

This clonotype was seen once. The chain employs TRBV14 and TRBJ2-2; 7 bases match TRBD1. After removal of 3 bases from V and 5 bases from J, the junction contained 6 bases not matched to a gene. The CDR3 length is 15 residues. The V gene's germline CDR1 is SGHDN and CDR2 FVKESK. This chain's CDR3 is CASSHHRGGTGELFF. The CDR3 DNA follows: TGTGCCAGCAGCCACCACAGGGGTGGAACCGGGGAGCTGTTTTTT.

This clonotype was seen more than once but under ten times. The CDR3 protein is CASSQEGARWAKLFF. In DNA, the CDR3 is TGCGCCAGCAGCCAAGAGGGAGCACGGTGGGCAAAACTGTTTTTT. The chain recombines TRBV4-3 with TRBJ1-4; D gene uncertain. Per the germline V gene, CDR1 is LGHNA and CDR2 is YSLEER. Trimming shortened V by 0 bases and J by 10 bases, and 15 bases separated the two germline ends. The CDR3 loop spans 15 amino acids.

This chain joins TRBV10-3 and TRBJ2-7; D is possibly TRBD1 (5 bases). The V gene's germline CDR1 is ENHRY and CDR2 SYGVKD. CDR3 size: 17 residues. V dropped 5 bases and J dropped 2 bases, with 22 bases sitting between them. This CDR3 reads CAISTEPWTRETYEQYF. The CDR3 nucleotides are TGTGCCATCAGTACCGAACCCTGGACACGAGAAACCTACGAGCAGTACTTC.

This clonotype was observed many times. The V call is TRBV6-4, the J call TRBJ2-1; TRBD1 matches 7 bases. V gave up 0 bases and J gave up 7 bases; unmatched junction bases: 0. This CDR3 is built from 13 residues. Germline assignment: CDR1 MRHNA and CDR2 SNTAGT. CDR3 bases: TGTGCCAGCAGTGACTCGGACAGGAATGAGCAGTTCTTC. Amino acid sequence: CASSDSDRNEQFF.

This clonotype was counted a few times. This sequence joins TRBV2 and TRBJ2-3, with 7 bases identical to TRBD2. The ends lost 2 bases at V and 2 bases at J; junction bases unmatched: 1. Germline V gene data show CDR1 as SNHLY and CDR2 as FYNNEI. This CDR3 is 14 amino acids long. DNA for the CDR3: TGTGCCAGCAGTGAACTAGCGGTCACAGATACGCAGTATTTT. Translation: CASSELAVTDTQYF.

This chain uses TRBV28 with TRBJ2-7; D might be TRBD1 (6 bases). This CDR3 has 12 amino acids. Trimming pared 2 bases from V and 6 bases from J, leaving 8 bases between. From germline, CDR1 is MDHEN and CDR2 SYDVKM. Here the CDR3 DNA reads TGTGCCAGCAGTTTAGGGGGCGGCGAGCAGTACGTC. Protein sequence: CASSLGGGEQYV.

This clonotype was counted only a few times. The V and J genes are TRBV7-2 and TRBJ1-5; 11 bases are a match to TRBD1. Germline V gene data show CDR1 as SGHTA and CDR2 as FQGNSA. Unmatched junction bases numbered 1, after V lost 1 base and J lost 2 bases. There are 16 residues in the CDR3. The CDR3 is CASSLGTGGRNQPQHF. CDR3 bases: TGTGCCAGCAGCTTAGGGACAGGGGGCCGCAATCAGCCCCAGCATTTT.

This clonotype is a singleton in its sample. DNA of the CDR3: TGTGCCAGCATTAAGCCGGGCCCCGAAGCTTTCTTT. It codes for CASIKPGPEAFF. The V call is TRBV6-1, the J call TRBJ1-1; D is undetermined. Deletions cut 7 bases from V and 8 bases from J, with 14 bases between. From germline, CDR1 is MNHNS and CDR2 SASEGT. The CDR3 spans 12 residues.

The chain carries TRBV27 and TRBJ2-5; D uncertain. This CDR3 region has 13 residues. The germline V gene encodes CDR1 MNHEY and CDR2 SMNVEV (reference sequence). V lost 5 bases and J 4 bases, leaving 11 bases between the germline ends. The chain's CDR3 is CASSSERAETQYF. CDR3 coding DNA: TGTGCCAGCAGTAGCGAACGGGCAGAGACCCAGTACTTC.

The rearrangement uses TRBV6-6 and TRBJ2-3, with D hard to call. This CDR3 contains 13 residues. Germline V lookup: CDR1 MNHNY, CDR2 SVGAGI (reference sequence). V lost 0 bases and J lost 2, with 3 bases in between. The CDR3 spells CASSYSITDTQYF. The CDR3, as DNA: TGTGCCAGCAGTTACTCGATCACAGATACGCAGTATTTT.

J is TRBJ2-2 and V is TRBV3-1; 12 bases are shared with TRBD1. This CDR3 spans 14 amino acids. Germline V gene sequence: CDR1 LGHDT, CDR2 YNNKEL (reference sequence). V was pared by 10 bases and J by 7 bases, with 7 bases of the junction left unmatched. CDR3 region: CATRGQGANGELFF. In nucleotides, the CDR3 is TGTGCCACCAGGGGACAGGGGGCTAACGGGGAGCTGTTTTTT.

This CDR3 reads CASSNSDRGWNQPQHF. DNA for the CDR3: TGTGCCAGCAGCAATTCCGATCGAGGTTGGAATCAGCCCCAGCATTTT. The V and J genes are TRBV3-1 and TRBJ1-5, with unresolved D. V dropped 5 bases and J dropped 4 bases, with 18 bases sitting between them. The germline gives CDR1 LGHDT, CDR2 YNNKEL (reference sequence). This CDR3 is 16 amino acids long.

CDR3 loop: CASSEAGTDYGYTF. CDR3 DNA sequence: TGTGCCAGCAGTGAAGCCGGGACTGATTATGGCTACACCTTC. The rearrangement joins TRBV12-3 or TRBV12-4 to TRBJ1-2, with a tentative D call TRBD1 (5 bases). The germline V and J ends were trimmed by 5 bases and 5 bases, with 15 bases remaining between them. The CDR3 has 14 residues.

This clonotype was observed a few times. This chain connects TRBV10-3 to TRBJ1-6; D unclear. Trimming removed 0 bases from V and 7 bases from J, with 7 bases in between. The V gene's germline CDR1 is ENHRY and CDR2 SYGVKD. The CDR3 has 14 amino acids. CDR3 sequence: CAISESARNSPLHF. In nucleotides, the CDR3 is TGTGCCATCAGTGAGTCGGCAAGGAATTCACCCCTCCACTTT.

The V and J genes are TRBV12-3 or TRBV12-4 and TRBJ1-5; no reliable D call. Deletions cut 4 bases from V and 6 bases from J, with 13 bases between. This CDR3 spans 14 amino acids. CDR3 in DNA: TGTGCCAGCAGTTCCCCCGTGGGAGGTCAGCCCCAGCATTTT. This gives the protein CASSSPVGGQPQHF.

This clonotype has just a few counts. The genes are TRBV12-3 or TRBV12-4 and TRBJ2-3; 11 bases map to TRBD2. J was trimmed by 4 bases and V by 6 bases; bases with no gene match: 6. The CDR3 runs 15 residues. CDR3 sequence reads: CASSLYSGGADTQYF. The CDR3, as DNA: TGTGCCAGCAGCCTTTATAGCGGGGGGGCAGATACGCAGTATTTT.

This chain joins TRBV7-2 and TRBJ1-1; the D is unclear. Germline lookup yields CDR1 SGHTA and CDR2 FQGNSA. With 3 bases removed from V and 11 bases from J, the gap between germline ends came to 10 bases. This CDR3 has 11 amino acids. The CDR3 DNA follows: TGTGCCAGCAGCTTTCGGACGGTGGCTTTCTTT. Translated: CASSFRTVAFF.